Following are 21 T cell receptor beta chains from one sample sequenced in a study of early T cells in non-severe SARS-CoV-2 infection. MiXCR was run by TCRdb on the 5' RACE reads, yielding one entry per CDR3 protein. Among 75,000 to 80,000 distinct CDR3 sequences listed, 7.5% to 10% were seen once. The sequenced sample consisted of whole blood. These receptors were taken from an adult who was a healthcare worker with PCR-confirmed SARS-CoV-2 infection or an uninfected control (not recorded which).

Ten or more counts support this clonotype. The chain uses TRBV5-1 and TRBJ2-1, with 7 bases matching TRBD2. Trimming took 3 bases from V and 0 from J; bases not matched to a gene: 6. Germline V gene sequence: CDR1 SGHRS, CDR2 YFSETQ. This CDR3 spans 16 amino acids. The CDR3 loop reads CASSSGGSSSYNEQFF. CDR3 nucleotide sequence: TGCGCCAGCAGCTCTGGCGGGAGTAGCTCCTACAATGAGCAGTTCTTC.

Ten or more counts support this clonotype. The chain carries TRBV11-1 and TRBJ2-3; 12 bases fit TRBD2. There are 19 residues in the CDR3. J gave up 0 bases and V 1 base, and 8 bases lay outside the gene matches. Germline CDR1 reads SGHAT; CDR2 reads FQDESV (reference sequence). The DNA of the CDR3 is TGTGCCAGCAGCTTAGGGCCGGGACTAGCGGGTAAAAGCACAGATACGCAGTATTTT. This codes for CASSLGPGLAGKSTDTQYF.

This rearrangement joins TRBV5-1 to TRBJ2-5; 9 nucleotides match TRBD2. Unmatched junction bases numbered 10, after V lost 5 bases and J lost 5 bases. The CDR3 runs 15 residues. The germline gives CDR1 SGHRS, CDR2 YFSETQ. CDR3: CASSSVAGALETQYF. The CDR3, as DNA: TGCGCCAGCAGTTCTGTAGCGGGAGCATTGGAGACCCAGTACTTC.

This clonotype was seen repeatedly, ten times or more. The chain employs TRBV27 and TRBJ1-1; D uncertain. Trimming removed 4 bases from V and 3 bases from J, with 12 bases in between. The CDR3 runs 14 residues. CDR1 is MNHEY and CDR2 is SMNVEV in the germline V gene (reference sequence). CDR3 region: CASSSEWVDTEAFF. The CDR3 region has the DNA TGTGCCAGCAGTTCGGAGTGGGTGGACACTGAAGCTTTCTTT.

This clonotype was counted at least ten times. The chain combines TRBV24-1 with TRBJ1-2; D uncertain. The V gene lost 5 bases and the J gene lost 5 bases, with 5 bases spanning the gap. Germline V gene lookup returns CDR1 KGHDR and CDR2 SFDVKD. The CDR3 has 11 residues. As DNA, the CDR3 is TGTGCCACCAGTGCGAGTTATGGCTACACCTTC. The encoded protein is CATSASYGYTF.

This clonotype occurred many times. V is TRBV3-1 and J is TRBJ2-7; tentatively, D is TRBD1 (5 bases). Per germline, CDR1 LGHDT and CDR2 YNNKEL (reference sequence). With 0 bases removed from V and 2 bases from J, the gap between germline ends came to 29 bases. This CDR3 contains 21 residues. The CDR3 region is CASSQDLVLRGRQTAAYEQYF. The CDR3 nucleotides are TGTGCCAGCAGCCAAGACCTAGTCTTGAGAGGCCGACAGACGGCAGCCTACGAGCAGTACTTC.

The gene calls are TRBV20-1 and TRBJ2-1; possibly TRBD2 for D (5 bases). The V and J ends lost 5 bases and 1 base respectively, with 9 bases between them. Germline V CDR1 and CDR2: DFQATT, SNEGSKA (reference sequence). The CDR3 runs 13 residues. Written as DNA, the CDR3 is TGCAGTGCTGATGGACTGTCCTACAATGAGCAGTTCTTC. It codes for CSADGLSYNEQFF.

This clonotype was detected ten times or more. The chain has TRBV25-1 and TRBJ2-2, with D maybe TRBD1 (5 bases). Trimming stripped 5 bases from V and 6 bases from J, with 19 bases between. The CDR3 has 16 residues. Germline lookup yields CDR1 MGHDK and CDR2 SYGVNS. The CDR3 region has the DNA TGTGCCAGCAGTTCGACAGCAGTGGTTGGGGCCGGGGAGCTGTTTTTT. Protein sequence: CASSSTAVVGAGELFF. The complete variable domain, with remaining parts taken from reference TRBV25-1 and TRBJ2-2, reads EADIYQTPRYLVIGTGKKITLECSQTMGHDKMYWYQQDPGMELHLIHYSYGVNSTEKGDLSSESTVSRIRTEHFPLTLESARPSHTSQYLCASSSTAVVGAGELFFGEGSRLTVL.

In this sample, this clonotype turned up many times. The genes are TRBV28 and TRBJ2-1; 7 nucleotides align to TRBD1. From germline, CDR1 is MDHEN and CDR2 SYDVKM. The CDR3 has 13 residues. V was clipped by 5 bases and J by 9 bases; unmatched bases: 7. The CDR3 DNA is TGTGCCAGCAGTCCTTACCCAGGGGGTGAGCAGTTCTTC. This gives the protein CASSPYPGGEQFF.

In this sample, this clonotype turned up a few times. The V gene is TRBV28, the J gene TRBJ1-1, with D possibly matching TRBD1 (5 bases). Germline V lookup: CDR1 MDHEN, CDR2 SYDVKM. Trimming pared 10 bases from V and 3 bases from J, leaving 9 bases between. The CDR3 has 11 amino acids. The CDR3 nucleotides are TGTGCCACTCAGGGTGACACTGAAGCTTTCTTT. Encoded protein: CATQGDTEAFF.

This clonotype was seen repeatedly, ten times or more. CDR3 nucleotides: TGTGCCAGCAGCCAAGATTGGATTAGCGCTAGCGCAGATACGCAGTATTTT. This gives the protein CASSQDWISASADTQYF. J is TRBJ2-3 and V is TRBV4-2, with D tentatively TRBD2 (6 bases). The CDR3 loop spans 17 amino acids. Germline V lookup: CDR1 LGHNA, CDR2 YNFKEQ. Deletions cut 0 bases from V and 4 bases from J, with 17 bases between.

This clonotype came up many times. V and J are TRBV27 and TRBJ1-6, with D possibly being TRBD1 (5 bases). The V gene's germline CDR1 is MNHEY and CDR2 SMNVEV (reference sequence). Trimming took 7 bases from V and 6 from J, leaving 13 bases between them. The CDR3 consists of 14 residues. As DNA, the CDR3 is TGTGCCAGCAAAGGATCAGGGACTAATTCACCCCTCCACTTT. This encodes CASKGSGTNSPLHF.

This clonotype was observed many times. This chain links TRBV28 with TRBJ1-2; 7 nucleotides match TRBD1. Germline V lookup: CDR1 MDHEN, CDR2 SYDVKM. Trimming at V came to 5 bases and at J to 5 bases, leaving 17 bases not matched to a gene. This CDR3 spans 17 amino acids. CDR3 DNA sequence: TGTGCCAGCAGTATTACCCTCTTACAGGGGAAGGGGTATGGCTACACCTTC. Translated, it gives CASSITLLQGKGYGYTF.

The chain has TRBV5-1 and TRBJ1-1, with 7 nucleotides matching TRBD1. CDR1 and CDR2 from the germline V gene are SGHRS and YFSETQ. The ends lost 1 base at V and 3 bases at J; junction bases unmatched: 0. This CDR3 has 13 residues. In DNA form, the CDR3 reads TGCGCCAGCAGCTTGCAGGGGGACACTGAAGCTTTCTTT. This codes for CASSLQGDTEAFF. Variable domain in full (rest from reference TRBV5-1 and TRBJ1-1): KAGVTQTPRYLIKTRGQQVTLSCSPISGHRSVSWYQQTPGQGLQFLFEYFSETQRNKGNFPGRFSGRQFSNSRSEMNVSTLELGDSALYLCASSLQGDTEAFFGQGTRLTVV.

The gene calls are TRBV9 and TRBJ2-2; D gene ambiguous. Deletions cut 4 bases from V and 1 base from J, with 5 bases between. Germline CDR1 is SGDLS and CDR2 is YYNGEE. This CDR3 region has 13 residues. The DNA for the CDR3 is TGTGCCAGCAGCACCGGGAACACCGGGGAGCTGTTTTTT. This codes for CASSTGNTGELFF.

This clonotype was counted ten times or more. V gene TRBV7-6 combines with J gene TRBJ2-7, with a weak D call TRBD1 (5 bases). CDR1 is SGHVS and CDR2 is FNYEAQ in the germline V gene. The length of the CDR3 is 13 residues. The V gene lost 5 bases and the J gene lost 6 bases, with 14 bases spanning the gap. The CDR3 is CASSQGGQTEQYF. DNA for the CDR3: TGTGCCAGCAGCCAAGGTGGACAAACCGAGCAGTACTTC.

Comments on this clonotype: A junction end diverges from the germline sequence, so it may reflect a read error. V is TRBV18 and J is TRBJ1-2; D is possibly TRBD1 (6 bases). The length of the CDR3 is 13 residues. CDR1 KGHSH and CDR2 LQKENI come from the germline V gene. DNA for the CDR3: TGTGCCTGCTCACCAGGGGCAGAATATGGCTACACCTTC. This codes for CACSPGAEYGYTF. Variable domain in full (rest from reference TRBV18 and TRBJ1-2): NAGVMQNPRHLVRRRGQEARLRCSPMKGHSHVYWYRQLPEEGLKFMVYLQKENIIDESGMPKERFSAEFPKEGPSILRIQQVVRGDSAAYFCACSPGAEYGYTFGSGTRLTVV.

The table lists this clonotype with a few counts. The chain has TRBV7-2 and TRBJ2-1; D is undetermined. The CDR3 extends over 12 amino acids. V was trimmed by 2 bases and J by 8 bases, leaving 7 bases between them. Looked up from germline, CDR1 is SGHTA and CDR2 is FQGNSA. The CDR3 loop is CASSLLGYEQFF. Here the CDR3 DNA reads TGTGCCAGCAGCTTATTAGGCTATGAGCAGTTCTTC.

This clonotype was seen many times. The rearrangement uses TRBV6-6 and TRBJ2-7; TRBD2 agrees at 7 bases. From germline, CDR1 is MNHNY and CDR2 SVGAGI (reference sequence). The J segment lost 0 bases and the V segment lost 6 bases, leaving 20 bases of the junction unmatched. The CDR3 sequence is 19 residues long. The CDR3 nucleotides are TGTGCCAGCAGCCCTAGGTCGGGGGGAGTGAGTCCTATCTCCTACGAGCAGTACTTC. Encoded protein: CASSPRSGGVSPISYEQYF.

This clonotype appeared many times. The chain joins TRBV28 to TRBJ1-5, with D tentatively TRBD1 (5 bases). CDR3 length: 14 residues. Germline V gene sequence: CDR1 MDHEN, CDR2 SYDVKM. The V and J ends lost 6 bases and 2 bases respectively, with 11 bases between them. CDR3 in amino acids: CASSGTTGNQPQHF. The CDR3 region has the DNA TGTGCCAGCAGCGGGACCACTGGCAATCAGCCCCAGCATTTT.

This clonotype was detected many times. DNA for the CDR3: TGCAGTGCTAGGACTAGCGACTCGACCTACGAGCAGTACTTC. Encoded protein: CSARTSDSTYEQYF. The chain carries TRBV20-1 and TRBJ2-7; 8 nucleotides line up with TRBD2. This CDR3 has 14 amino acids. In germline, CDR1 is DFQATT, CDR2 SNEGSKA (reference sequence). With 3 bases clipped from V and 2 bases from J, the junction kept 6 bases outside the gene matches.